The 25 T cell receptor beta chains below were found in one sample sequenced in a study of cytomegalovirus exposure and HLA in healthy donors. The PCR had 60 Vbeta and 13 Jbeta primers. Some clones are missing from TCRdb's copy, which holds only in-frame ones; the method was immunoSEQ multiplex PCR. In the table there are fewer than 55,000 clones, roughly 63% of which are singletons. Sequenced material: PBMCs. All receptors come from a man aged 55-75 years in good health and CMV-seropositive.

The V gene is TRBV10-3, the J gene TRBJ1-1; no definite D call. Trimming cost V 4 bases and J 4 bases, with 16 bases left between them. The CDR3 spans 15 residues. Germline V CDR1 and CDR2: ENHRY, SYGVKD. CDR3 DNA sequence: TGTGCCATCAGTGGACGGAAGAGAGGCGCCACTGAAGCTTTCTTT. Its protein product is CAISGRKRGATEAFF.

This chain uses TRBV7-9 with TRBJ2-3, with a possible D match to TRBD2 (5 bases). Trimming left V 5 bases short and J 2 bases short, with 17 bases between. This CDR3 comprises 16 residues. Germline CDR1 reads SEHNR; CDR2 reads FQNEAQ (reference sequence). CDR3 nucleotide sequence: TGTGCCAGCAGCGAACCCTTCGAGGGTCCCACAGATACGCAGTATTTT. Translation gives CASSEPFEGPTDTQYF. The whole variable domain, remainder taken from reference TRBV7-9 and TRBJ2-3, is DTGVSQNPRHKITKRGQNVTFRCDPISEHNRLYWYRQTLGQGPEFLTYFQNEAQLEKSRLLSDRFSAERPKGSFSTLEIQRTEQGDSAMYLCASSEPFEGPTDTQYFGPGTRLTVL.

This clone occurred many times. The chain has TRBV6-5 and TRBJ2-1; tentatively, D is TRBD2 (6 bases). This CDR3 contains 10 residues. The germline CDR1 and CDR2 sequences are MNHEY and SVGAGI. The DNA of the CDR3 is TGTGCAGTCGGAGGGAATGAGCAGTTCTTC. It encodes CAVGGNEQFF.

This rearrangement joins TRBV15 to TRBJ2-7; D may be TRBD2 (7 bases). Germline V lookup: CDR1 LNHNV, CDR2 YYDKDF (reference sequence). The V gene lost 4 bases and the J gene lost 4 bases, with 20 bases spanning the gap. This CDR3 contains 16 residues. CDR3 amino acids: CATSTKAGAGPYEQYF. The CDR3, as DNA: TGTGCCACCAGCACCAAGGCGGGGGCTGGTCCATACGAGCAGTACTTC. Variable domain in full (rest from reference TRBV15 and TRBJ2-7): DAMVIQNPRYQVTQFGKPVTLSCSQTLNHNVMYWYQQKSSQAPKLLFHYYDKDFNNEADTPDNFQSRRPNTSFCFLDIRSPGLGDTAMYLCATSTKAGAGPYEQYFGPGTRLTVT.

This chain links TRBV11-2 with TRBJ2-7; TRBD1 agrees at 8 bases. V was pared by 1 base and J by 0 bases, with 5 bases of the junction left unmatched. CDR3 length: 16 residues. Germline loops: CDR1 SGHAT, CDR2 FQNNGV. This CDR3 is CASSLGQGASSYEQYF. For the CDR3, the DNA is TGTGCCAGCAGCTTAGGGCAGGGGGCTTCCTCCTACGAGCAGTACTTC.

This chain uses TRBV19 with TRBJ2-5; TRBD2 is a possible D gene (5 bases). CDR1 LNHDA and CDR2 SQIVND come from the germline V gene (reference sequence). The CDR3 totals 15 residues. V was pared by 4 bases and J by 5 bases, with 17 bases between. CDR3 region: CASSSRGRGWETQYF. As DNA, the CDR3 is TGTGCCAGTAGTAGTCGAGGGCGCGGCTGGGAGACCCAGTACTTC.

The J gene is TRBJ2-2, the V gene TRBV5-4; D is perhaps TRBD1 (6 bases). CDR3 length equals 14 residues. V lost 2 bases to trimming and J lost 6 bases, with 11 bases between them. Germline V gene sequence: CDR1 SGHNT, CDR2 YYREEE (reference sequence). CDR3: CASSFLGQPGELFF. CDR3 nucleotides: TGTGCCAGCAGCTTCCTAGGACAGCCCGGGGAGCTGTTTTTT.

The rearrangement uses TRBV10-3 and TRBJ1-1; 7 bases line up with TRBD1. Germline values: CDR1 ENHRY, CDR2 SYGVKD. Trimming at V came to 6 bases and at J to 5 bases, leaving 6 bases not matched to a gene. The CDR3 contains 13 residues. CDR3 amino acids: CAIRRGLDTEAFF. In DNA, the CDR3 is TGTGCCATCAGGAGGGGGCTGGATACTGAAGCTTTCTTT.

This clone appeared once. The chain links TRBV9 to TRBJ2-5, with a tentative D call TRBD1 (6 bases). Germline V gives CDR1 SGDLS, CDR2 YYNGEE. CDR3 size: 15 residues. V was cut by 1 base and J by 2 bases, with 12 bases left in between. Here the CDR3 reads CASSVYQGTQETQYF. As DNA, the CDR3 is TGTGCCAGCAGCGTATATCAAGGGACACAAGAGACCCAGTACTTC.

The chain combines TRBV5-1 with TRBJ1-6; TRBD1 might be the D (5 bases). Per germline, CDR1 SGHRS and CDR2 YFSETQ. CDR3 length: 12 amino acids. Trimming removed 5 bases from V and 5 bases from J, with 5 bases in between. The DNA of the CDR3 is TGCGCCAGCAGAGGGGATAATTCACCCCTCCACTTT. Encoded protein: CASRGDNSPLHF.

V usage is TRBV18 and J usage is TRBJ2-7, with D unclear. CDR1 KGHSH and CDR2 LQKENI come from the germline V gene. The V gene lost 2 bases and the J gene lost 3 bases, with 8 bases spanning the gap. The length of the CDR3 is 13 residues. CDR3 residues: CASSPDLSYEQYF. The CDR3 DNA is TGTGCCAGCTCACCAGATTTGAGCTACGAGCAGTACTTC. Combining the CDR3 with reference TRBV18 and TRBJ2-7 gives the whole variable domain NAGVMQNPRHLVRRRGQEARLRCSPMKGHSHVYWYRQLPEEGLKFMVYLQKENIIDESGMPKERFSAEFPKEGPSILRIQQVVRGDSAAYFCASSPDLSYEQYFGPGTRLTVT.

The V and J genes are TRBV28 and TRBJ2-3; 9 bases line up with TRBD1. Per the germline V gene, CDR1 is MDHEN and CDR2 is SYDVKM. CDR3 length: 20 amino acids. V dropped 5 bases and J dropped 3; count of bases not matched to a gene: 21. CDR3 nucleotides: TGTGCCAGCAGTCCCCAGGGACAGGGATGGCGAACCGGGATGACAGATACGCAGTATTTT. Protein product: CASSPQGQGWRTGMTDTQYF.

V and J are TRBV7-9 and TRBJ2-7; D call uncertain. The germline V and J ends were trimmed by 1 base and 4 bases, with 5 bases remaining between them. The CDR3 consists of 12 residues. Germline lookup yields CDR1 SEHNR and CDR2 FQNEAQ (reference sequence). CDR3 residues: CASSLGSYEQYF. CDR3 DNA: TGTGCCAGCAGCTTAGGCAGTTACGAGCAGTACTTC.

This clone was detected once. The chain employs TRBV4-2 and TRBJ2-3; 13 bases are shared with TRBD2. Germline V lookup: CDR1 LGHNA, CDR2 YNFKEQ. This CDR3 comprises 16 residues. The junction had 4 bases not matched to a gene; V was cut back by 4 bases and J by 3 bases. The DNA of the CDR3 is TGTGCCAGCAGCCCCACGGGACTAGCGGGGACAGATACGCAGTATTTT. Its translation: CASSPTGLAGTDTQYF.

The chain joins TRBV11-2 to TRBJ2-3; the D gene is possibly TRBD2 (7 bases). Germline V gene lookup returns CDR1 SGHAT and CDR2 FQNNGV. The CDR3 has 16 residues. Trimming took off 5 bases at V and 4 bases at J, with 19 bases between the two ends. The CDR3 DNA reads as TGTGCCAGCAGCCTAGGGGGGGGCCTATCCGCAGATACGCAGTATTTT. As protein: CASSLGGGLSADTQYF.

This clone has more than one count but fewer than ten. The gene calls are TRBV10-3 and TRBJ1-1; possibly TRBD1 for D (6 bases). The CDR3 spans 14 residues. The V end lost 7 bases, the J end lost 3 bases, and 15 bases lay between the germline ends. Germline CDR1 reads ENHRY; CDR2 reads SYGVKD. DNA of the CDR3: TGTGCCATCATGATGGGGCGGACAGACACTGAAGCTTTCTTT. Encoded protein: CAIMMGRTDTEAFF.

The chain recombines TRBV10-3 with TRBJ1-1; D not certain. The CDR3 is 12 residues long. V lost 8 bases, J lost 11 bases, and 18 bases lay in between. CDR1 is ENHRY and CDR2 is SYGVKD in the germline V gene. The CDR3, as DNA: TGTGCCATCGGAGGCCCCCCCCCTGGGGCTTTCTTT. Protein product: CAIGGPPPGAFF.

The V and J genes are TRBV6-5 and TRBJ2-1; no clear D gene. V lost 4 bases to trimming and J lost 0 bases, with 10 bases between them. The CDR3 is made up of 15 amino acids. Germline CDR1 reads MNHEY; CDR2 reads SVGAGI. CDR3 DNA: TGTGCCAGCAGTTTCCTACGTAGCTCCTACAATGAGCAGTTCTTC. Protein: CASSFLRSSYNEQFF.

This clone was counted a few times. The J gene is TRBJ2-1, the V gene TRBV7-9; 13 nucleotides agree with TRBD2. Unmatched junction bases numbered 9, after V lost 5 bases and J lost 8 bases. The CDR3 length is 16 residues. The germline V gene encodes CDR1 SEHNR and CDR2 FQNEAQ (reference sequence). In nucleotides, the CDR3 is TGTGCCAGCAGCCCACCGGGACTAGCGGGAACGGATGAGCAGTTCTTC. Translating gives CASSPPGLAGTDEQFF. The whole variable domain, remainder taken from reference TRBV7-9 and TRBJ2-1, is DTGVSQNPRHKITKRGQNVTFRCDPISEHNRLYWYRQTLGQGPEFLTYFQNEAQLEKSRLLSDRFSAERPKGSFSTLEIQRTEQGDSAMYLCASSPPGLAGTDEQFFGPGTRLTVL.

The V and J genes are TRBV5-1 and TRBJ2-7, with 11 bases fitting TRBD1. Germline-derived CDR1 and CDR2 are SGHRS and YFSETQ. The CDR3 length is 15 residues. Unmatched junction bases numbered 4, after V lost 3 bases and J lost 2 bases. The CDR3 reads CASSWGQGVPYEQYF. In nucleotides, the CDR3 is TGCGCCAGCAGCTGGGGACAGGGGGTACCCTACGAGCAGTACTTC.

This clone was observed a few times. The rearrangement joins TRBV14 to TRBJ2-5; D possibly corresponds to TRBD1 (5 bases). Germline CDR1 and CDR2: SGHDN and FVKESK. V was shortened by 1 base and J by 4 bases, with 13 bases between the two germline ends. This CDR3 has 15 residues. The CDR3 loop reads CASSQVAQAPETQYF. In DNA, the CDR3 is TGTGCCAGCAGCCAAGTAGCACAGGCCCCAGAGACCCAGTACTTC.

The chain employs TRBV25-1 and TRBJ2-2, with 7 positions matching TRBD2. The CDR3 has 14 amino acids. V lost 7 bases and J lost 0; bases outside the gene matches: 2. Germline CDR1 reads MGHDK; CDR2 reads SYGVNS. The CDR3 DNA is TGTGCCAGCATCGGGGGGACGAACACCGGGGAGCTGTTTTTT. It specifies CASIGGTNTGELFF.

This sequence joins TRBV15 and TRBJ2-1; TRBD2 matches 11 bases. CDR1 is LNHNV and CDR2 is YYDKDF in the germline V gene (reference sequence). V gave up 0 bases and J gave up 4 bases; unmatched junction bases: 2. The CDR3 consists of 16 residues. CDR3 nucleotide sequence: TGTGCCACCAGCAGAGATAGACTAGCGGGATACAATGAGCAGTTCTTC. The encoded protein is CATSRDRLAGYNEQFF.

The CDR3 is CSASRGALETQYF. The CDR3 DNA reads as TGCAGTGCTTCCAGGGGGGCCTTAGAGACCCAGTACTTC. The chain uses TRBV29-1 and TRBJ2-5, with D tentatively TRBD1 (7 bases). CDR1 is SQVTM and CDR2 is ANQGSEA in the germline V gene. The CDR3 totals 13 residues.

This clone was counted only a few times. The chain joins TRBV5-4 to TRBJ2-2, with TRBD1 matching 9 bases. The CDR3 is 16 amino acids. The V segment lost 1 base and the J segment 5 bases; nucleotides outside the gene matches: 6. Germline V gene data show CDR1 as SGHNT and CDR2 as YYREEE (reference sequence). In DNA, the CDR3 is TGTGCCAGCAGCTTGAAAGGGACAGGGTTGACCGGGGAGCTGTTTTTT. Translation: CASSLKGTGLTGELFF. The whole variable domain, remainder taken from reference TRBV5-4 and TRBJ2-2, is ETGVTQSPTHLIKTRGQQVTLRCSSQSGHNTVSWYQQALGQGPQFIFQYYREEENGRGNFPPRFSGLQFPNYSSELNVNALELDDSALYLCASSLKGTGLTGELFFGEGSRLTVL.